Included here is one TCR beta chain sequence, with context. This clonotype was found a few times. Its antigen is still unknown. A read error may account for a junction end that differs from germline. From its cysteine to its phenylalanine, the CDR3 spans 14 amino acids. Just the 42-base CDR3 DNA is kept, in frame starting at base 1. According to the germline V gene (reference sequence), CDR1 reads DFQATT and CDR2 reads SNEGSKA. This specimen belongs to a study of blood T cells in healthy people across ages (dated by TCRdb to the mid-2010s). Study-level background: In model experiments, template switching captured roughly one uniquely barcoded TCR beta cDNA molecule for every two T cells. Using the same blood draw, the study looked at two additional independent replicas of 1 million unique cDNA reads for two donors, one aged 18 to 30 and the other aged 80 or older. To avoid experimental bias, donors of different ages were distributed randomly across sequencing lanes. Using deep sequencing normalized with unique cDNA molecular identifiers, the study measured how TCR beta repertoire diversity changes with age. The donors were divided into four age groups: young (average around 16 years), middle-aged (approximately 39), aged (roughly 66) and long-lived (more than 75). The research as a whole found: The long-lived group showed more naive CD4+ T cells, fewer expanded clones and increased TCR diversity than the aged group, suggesting age selection. Conclusive comparison of naive and antigen-experienced compartments was prevented by the profiling of bulk unsorted PBMCs. Because donor CMV infection status was unknown, age-related changes in expanded clonotypes were potentially confounded. A strong correlation was found between observed TCR beta diversity and the percentage of naive T cells measured by flow cytometry. Estimates of total diversity from one million sequenced T cells were regarded as lower bounds and underestimates. Observed TCR beta diversity per million T cells fell roughly linearly with age, and a significant reduction was already apparent by age roughly 40.

Receptor libraries were prepared by 5' RACE. Sequenced using an Illumina HiSeq 2500. The second PCR ran for roughly 7 to 12 cycles and used a J-beta primer mix along with a sample-barcoded 5' primer. A unique molecular identifier was introduced onto each TCR beta cDNA molecule by a template-switch 5' adaptor carrying 12 random nucleotides. Each sample yielded at least 2.5 million CDR3-containing paired-end reads. First-strand cDNA synthesis was performed from all RNA using the Mint cDNA synthesis kit, with priming by a TRBC-specific oligonucleotide. After uracil-DNA glycosylase treatment, a first 18-cycle PCR used universal primers M1SS and BC2_uni_R on all cDNA. Concerning the study's data processing: Each sample was normalized by randomly selecting 1 million high-quality reads, each carrying a distinct molecular identifier. Reads with shared molecular identifiers were discarded instead of being binned into consensus sequences. MiTCR, with a Q25 quality threshold and the strictest error-elimination algorithm, was used for CDR3 identification, clonotype clustering and error correction. A nonparametric unseen species model with Euler transformation was used to estimate a lower bound on total TCR beta diversity. TCRdb trimmed the raw reads at Q25, called clones with MiXCR and kept productive beta chains. All rows with the same CDR3 protein become a single entry with the most common DNA and genes. These V and J calls derive from TCRdb rather than the authors' analysis. The sample table records approximately 810,000 distinct CDR3 sequences; roughly 26% of these occur just once. 17% of the sample lies in the top ten.

Systemically healthy Caucasian individuals from Russia, 39 in total and aged about 6 to 90 years, were included as donors. Each donor gave ten milliliters of peripheral blood, collected into EDTA-treated Vacutainer tubes. Ficoll-Paque density-gradient centrifugation was used to isolate PBMCs, with at least 6 million obtained per sample. Total RNA was extracted from PBMCs with Trizol reagent, with at least 6 micrograms obtained per sample. For every donor, flow cytometry on a PBMC aliquot measured the percentage of naive CD45RAhigh/CD27high T cells. This chain is built from TRBV20-1 and TRBJ2-1; the D gene lacks a confident call. The sequenced sample was blood. The sequence was collected from a woman aged 80 or over in good health. Read as DNA, the sequence is TGCGGTGCTAGAGAAGGTGGTAGTAAGAATGAGCAGTTCTTC. This is translated as CGAREGGSKNEQFF.